This section outlines one T cell receptor beta chain sequence together with its context. Its matching antigen is unknown. The data stem from a study of T cell responses to AZD1222 COVID-19 vaccine. General study findings and limits: Donor demographics were predominantly white British with a female majority; clonal diversity may be underestimated.

Clones were sequenced by immunoSEQ multiplex PCR, and TCRdb holds only the in-frame ones, with some missing. Among 100,000 to 130,000 clones listed, 90% to 95% were seen once. From germline, CDR1 is MDHEN and CDR2 SYDVKM. The CDR3 has 14 amino acids. V trimming: 7 bases; J trimming: 1 base; junction bases outside the gene matches: 6. This TCR was sampled from an adult who received the AZD1222 COVID-19 vaccine. The J gene is TRBJ2-7, the V gene TRBV28; 8 nucleotides agree with TRBD2. Sequenced here: peripheral blood, sampled 28 days after the second AZD1222 dose. The CDR3, as DNA: TGTGCCAGCACCCTCGGGGGGGAATCCTACGAGCAGTACTTC. It codes for CASTLGGESYEQYF.